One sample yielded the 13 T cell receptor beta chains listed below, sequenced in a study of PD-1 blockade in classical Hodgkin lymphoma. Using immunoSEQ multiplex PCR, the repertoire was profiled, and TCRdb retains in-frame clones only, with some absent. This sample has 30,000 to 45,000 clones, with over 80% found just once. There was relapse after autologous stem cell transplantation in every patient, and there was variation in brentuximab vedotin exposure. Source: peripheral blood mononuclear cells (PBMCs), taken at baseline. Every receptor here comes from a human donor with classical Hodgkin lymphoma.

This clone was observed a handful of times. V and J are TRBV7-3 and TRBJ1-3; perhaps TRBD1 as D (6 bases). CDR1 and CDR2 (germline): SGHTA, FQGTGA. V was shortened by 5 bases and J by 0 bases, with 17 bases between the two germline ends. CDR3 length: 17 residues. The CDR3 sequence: CASSPGQNPSSGNTIYF. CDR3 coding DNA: TGTGCCAGCAGCCCTGGACAGAACCCTAGCTCTGGAAACACCATATATTTT.

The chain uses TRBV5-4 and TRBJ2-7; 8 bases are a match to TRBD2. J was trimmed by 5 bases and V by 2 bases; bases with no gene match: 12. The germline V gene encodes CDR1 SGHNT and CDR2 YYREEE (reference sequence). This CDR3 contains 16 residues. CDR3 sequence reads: CASSFPRGDPFNEQYF. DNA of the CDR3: TGTGCCAGCAGCTTCCCGCGGGGGGATCCCTTTAACGAGCAGTACTTC. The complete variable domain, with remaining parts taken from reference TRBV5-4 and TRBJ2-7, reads ETGVTQSPTHLIKTRGQQVTLRCSSQSGHNTVSWYQQALGQGPQFIFQYYREEENGRGNFPPRFSGLQFPNYSSELNVNALELDDSALYLCASSFPRGDPFNEQYFGPGTRLTVT.

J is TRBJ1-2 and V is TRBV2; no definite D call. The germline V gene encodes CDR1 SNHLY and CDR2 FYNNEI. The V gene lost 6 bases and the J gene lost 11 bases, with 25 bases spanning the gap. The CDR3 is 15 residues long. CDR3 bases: TGTGCCAGCAGCACCTCACCCGGGCCCTGGGAACATTACACCTTC. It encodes CASSTSPGPWEHYTF.

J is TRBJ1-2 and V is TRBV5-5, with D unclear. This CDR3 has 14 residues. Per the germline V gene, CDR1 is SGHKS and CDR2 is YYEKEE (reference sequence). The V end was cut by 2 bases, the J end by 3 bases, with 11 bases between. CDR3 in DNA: TGTGCCAGCAGCTTAGCGGTAGTGGACTATGGCTACACCTTC. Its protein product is CASSLAVVDYGYTF.

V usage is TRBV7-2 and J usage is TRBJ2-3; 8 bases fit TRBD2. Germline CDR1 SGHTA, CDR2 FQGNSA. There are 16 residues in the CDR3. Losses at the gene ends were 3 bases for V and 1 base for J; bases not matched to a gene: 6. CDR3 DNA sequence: TGTGCCAGCAGCTTCTTAGCGGGAAGGCGCACAGATACGCAGTATTTT. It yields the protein CASSFLAGRRTDTQYF.

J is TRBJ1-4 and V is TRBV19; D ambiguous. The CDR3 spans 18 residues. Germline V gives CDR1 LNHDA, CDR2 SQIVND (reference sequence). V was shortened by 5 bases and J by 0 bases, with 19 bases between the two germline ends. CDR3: CASSGRVRKLATNEKLFF. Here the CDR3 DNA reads TGTGCCAGTAGTGGGAGGGTGCGCAAACTTGCAACTAATGAAAAACTGTTTTTT.

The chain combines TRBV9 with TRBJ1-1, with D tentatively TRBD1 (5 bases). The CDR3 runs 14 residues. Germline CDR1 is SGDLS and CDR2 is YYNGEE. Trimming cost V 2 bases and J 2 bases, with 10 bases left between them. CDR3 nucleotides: TGTGCCAGCAGCGTGGGGCAGGCTAACACTGAAGCTTTCTTT. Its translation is CASSVGQANTEAFF.

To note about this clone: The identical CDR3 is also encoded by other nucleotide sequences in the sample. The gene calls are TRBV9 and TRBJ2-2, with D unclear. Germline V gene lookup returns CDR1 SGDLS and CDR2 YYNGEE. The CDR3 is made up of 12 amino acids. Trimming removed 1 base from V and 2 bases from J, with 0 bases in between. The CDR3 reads CASSVNTGELFF. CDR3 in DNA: TGTGCCAGCAGCGTAAACACCGGGGAGCTGTTTTTT.

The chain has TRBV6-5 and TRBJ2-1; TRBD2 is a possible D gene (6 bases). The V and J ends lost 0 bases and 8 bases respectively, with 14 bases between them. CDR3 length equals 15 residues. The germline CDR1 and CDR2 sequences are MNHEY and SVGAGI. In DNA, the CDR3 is TGTGCCAGCAGTTACTCGGGGGGACCCTGGGATGAGCAGTTCTTC. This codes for CASSYSGGPWDEQFF.

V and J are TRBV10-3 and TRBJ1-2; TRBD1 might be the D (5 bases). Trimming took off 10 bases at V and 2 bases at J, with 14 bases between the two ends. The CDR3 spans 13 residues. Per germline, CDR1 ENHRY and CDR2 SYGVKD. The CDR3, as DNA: TGTGCCACCACGGGGGGGTACAACTATGGCTACACCTTC. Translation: CATTGGYNYGYTF.

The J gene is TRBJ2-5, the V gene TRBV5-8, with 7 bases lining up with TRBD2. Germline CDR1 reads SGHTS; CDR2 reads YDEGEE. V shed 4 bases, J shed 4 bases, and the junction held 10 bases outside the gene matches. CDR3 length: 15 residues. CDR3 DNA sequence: TGTGCCAGCAGCCTGGGACTATCTCTTTTAGAGACCCAGTACTTC. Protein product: CASSLGLSLLETQYF.

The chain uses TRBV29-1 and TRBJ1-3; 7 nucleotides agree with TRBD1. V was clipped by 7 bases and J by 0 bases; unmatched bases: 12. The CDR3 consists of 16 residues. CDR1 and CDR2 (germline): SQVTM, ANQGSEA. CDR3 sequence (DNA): TGCAGCGCCTCCGGGACAGAGTTTAACTCTGGAAACACCATATATTTT. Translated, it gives CSASGTEFNSGNTIYF.

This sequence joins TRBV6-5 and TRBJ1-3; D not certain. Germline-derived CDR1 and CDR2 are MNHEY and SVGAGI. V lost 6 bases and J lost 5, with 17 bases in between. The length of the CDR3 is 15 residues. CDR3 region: CASRSRRYERNTIYF. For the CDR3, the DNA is TGTGCCAGCAGGAGCCGACGGTATGAGCGAAACACCATATATTTT.